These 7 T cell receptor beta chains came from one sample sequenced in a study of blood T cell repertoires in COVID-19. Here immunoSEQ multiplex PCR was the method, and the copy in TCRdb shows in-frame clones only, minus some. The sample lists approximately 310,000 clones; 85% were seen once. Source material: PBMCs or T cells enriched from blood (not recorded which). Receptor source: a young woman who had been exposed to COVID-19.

The CDR3 nucleotides read TGTGCCAGCAGCTTTGCGGGACAGGGGCCAGATACGCAGTATTTT. As protein: CASSFAGQGPDTQYF. The chain links TRBV7-2 to TRBJ2-3; 10 bases line up with TRBD1. This CDR3 contains 15 residues. The V gene end was trimmed by 3 bases and the J gene end by 4 bases; junction bases not matched to a gene: 4. Germline-derived CDR1 and CDR2 are SGHTA and FQGNSA.

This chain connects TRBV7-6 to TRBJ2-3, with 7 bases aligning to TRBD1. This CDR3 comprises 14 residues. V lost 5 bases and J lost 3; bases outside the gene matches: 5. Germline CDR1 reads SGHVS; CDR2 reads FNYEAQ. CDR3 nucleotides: TGTGCCAGCAGCACCCCACAGGGGACAGATACGCAGTATTTT. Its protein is CASSTPQGTDTQYF.

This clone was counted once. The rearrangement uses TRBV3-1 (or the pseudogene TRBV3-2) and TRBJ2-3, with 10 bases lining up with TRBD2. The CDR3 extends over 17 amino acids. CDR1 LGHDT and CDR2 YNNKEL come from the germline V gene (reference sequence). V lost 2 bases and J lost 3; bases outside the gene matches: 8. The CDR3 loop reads CASSQMSSGSRTDTQYF. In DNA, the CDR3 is TGTGCCAGCAGCCAAATGTCTAGCGGGAGTAGGACAGATACGCAGTATTTT.

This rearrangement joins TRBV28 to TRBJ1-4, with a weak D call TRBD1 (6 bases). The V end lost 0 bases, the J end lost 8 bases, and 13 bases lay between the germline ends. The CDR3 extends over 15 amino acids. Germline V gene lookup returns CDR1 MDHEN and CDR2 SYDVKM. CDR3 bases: TGTGCCAGCAGTTTATGGAAGGGGCAGGGGGAAAAACTGTTTTTT. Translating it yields CASSLWKGQGEKLFF.

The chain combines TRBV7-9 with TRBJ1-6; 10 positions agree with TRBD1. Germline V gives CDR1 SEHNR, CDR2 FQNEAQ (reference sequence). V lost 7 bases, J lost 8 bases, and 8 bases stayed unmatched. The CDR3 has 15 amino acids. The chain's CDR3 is CASNRGQGIYSPLHF. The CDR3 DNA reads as TGTGCCAGCAATCGGGGACAGGGGATTTATTCACCCCTCCACTTT.

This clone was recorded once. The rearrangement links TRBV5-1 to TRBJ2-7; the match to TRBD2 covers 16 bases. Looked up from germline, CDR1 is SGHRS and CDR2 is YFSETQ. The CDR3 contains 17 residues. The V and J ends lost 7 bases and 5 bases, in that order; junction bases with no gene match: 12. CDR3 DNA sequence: TGCGCCAGCGCAGGGACTAGCGGGAGGGATAGGTTGGACGAGCAGTACTTC. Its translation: CASAGTSGRDRLDEQYF. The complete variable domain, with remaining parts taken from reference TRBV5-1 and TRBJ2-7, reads KAGVTQTPRYLIKTRGQQVTLSCSPISGHRSVSWYQQTPGQGLQFLFEYFSETQRNKGNFPGRFSGRQFSNSRSEMNVSTLELGDSALYLCASAGTSGRDRLDEQYFGPGTRLTVT.

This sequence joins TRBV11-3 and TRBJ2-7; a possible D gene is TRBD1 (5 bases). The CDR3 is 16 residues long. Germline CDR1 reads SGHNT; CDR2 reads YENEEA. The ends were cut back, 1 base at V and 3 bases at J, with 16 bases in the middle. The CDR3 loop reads CASSLVDTFQGYEQYF. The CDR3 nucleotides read TGTGCCAGCAGCTTAGTCGATACATTTCAGGGCTACGAGCAGTACTTC.